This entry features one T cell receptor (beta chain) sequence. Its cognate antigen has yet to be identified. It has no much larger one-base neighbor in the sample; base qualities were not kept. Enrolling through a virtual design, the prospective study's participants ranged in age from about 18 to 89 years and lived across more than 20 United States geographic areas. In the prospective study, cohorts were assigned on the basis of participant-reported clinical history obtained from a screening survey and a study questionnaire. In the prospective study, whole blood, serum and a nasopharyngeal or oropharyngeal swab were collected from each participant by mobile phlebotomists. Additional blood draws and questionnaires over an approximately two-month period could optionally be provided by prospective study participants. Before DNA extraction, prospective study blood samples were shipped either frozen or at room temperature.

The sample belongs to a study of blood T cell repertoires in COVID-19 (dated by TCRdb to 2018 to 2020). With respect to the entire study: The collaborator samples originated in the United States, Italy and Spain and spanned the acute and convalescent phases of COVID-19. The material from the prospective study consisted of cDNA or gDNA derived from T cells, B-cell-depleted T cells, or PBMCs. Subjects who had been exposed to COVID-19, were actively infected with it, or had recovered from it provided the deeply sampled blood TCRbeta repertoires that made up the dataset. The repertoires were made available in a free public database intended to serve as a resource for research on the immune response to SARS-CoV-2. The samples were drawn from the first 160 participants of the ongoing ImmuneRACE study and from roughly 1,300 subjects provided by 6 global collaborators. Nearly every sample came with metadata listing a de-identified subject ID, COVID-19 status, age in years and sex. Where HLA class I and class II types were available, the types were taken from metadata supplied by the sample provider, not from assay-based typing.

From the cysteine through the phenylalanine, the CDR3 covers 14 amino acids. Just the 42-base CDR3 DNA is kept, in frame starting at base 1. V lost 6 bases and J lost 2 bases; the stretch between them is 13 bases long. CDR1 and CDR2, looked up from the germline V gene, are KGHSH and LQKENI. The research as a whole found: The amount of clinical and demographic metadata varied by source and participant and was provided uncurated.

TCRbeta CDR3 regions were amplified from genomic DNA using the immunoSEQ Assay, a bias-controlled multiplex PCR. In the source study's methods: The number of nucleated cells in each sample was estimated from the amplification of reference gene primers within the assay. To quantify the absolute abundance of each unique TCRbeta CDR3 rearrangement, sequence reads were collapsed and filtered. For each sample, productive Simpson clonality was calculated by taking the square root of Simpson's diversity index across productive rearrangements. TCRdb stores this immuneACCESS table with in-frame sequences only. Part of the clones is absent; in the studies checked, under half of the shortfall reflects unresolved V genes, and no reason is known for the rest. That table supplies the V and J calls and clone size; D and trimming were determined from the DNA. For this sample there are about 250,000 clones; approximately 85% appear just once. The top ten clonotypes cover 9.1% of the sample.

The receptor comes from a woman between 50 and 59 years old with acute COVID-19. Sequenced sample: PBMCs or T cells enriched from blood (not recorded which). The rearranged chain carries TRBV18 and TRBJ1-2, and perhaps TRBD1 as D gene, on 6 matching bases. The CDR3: CASSTRQENYGYTF. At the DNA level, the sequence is TGTGCCAGCTCCACCAGACAGGAAAACTATGGCTACACCTTC.